This TCR beta chain was recorded in a study of blood T cell repertoires in COVID-19. About the research overall: Samples taken during acute and convalescent COVID-19 were collected in the United States, Italy and Spain. T cells, B-cell-depleted T cells, or PBMCs supplied cDNA or gDNA.

CDR1 is SGHRS and CDR2 is YFSETQ in the germline V gene. The CDR3 sequence is 15 residues long. The trim removed 4 bases at V and 4 bases at J, leaving 10 bases unmatched. The authors' processing: Amplification with reference gene primers provided the estimates of nucleated cell counts. Assay: immunoSEQ multiplex PCR; the TCRdb copy retains only in-frame clones and omits some. V, J and clone size were drawn from that table, and D and trimming were deduced from the DNA. The data contain approximately 70,000 clones, about 91% of them singletons. The sample was peripheral blood. The origin of this receptor is a human donor with active COVID-19. The donor label of this sample is uncertain. The chain couples TRBV5-1 to TRBJ2-7; 8 positions match TRBD1. The CDR3 spells CASSPGQERSYEQYF. The CDR3 coding sequence is TGCGCCAGCAGCCCGGGACAGGAACGATCATACGAGCAGTACTTC.